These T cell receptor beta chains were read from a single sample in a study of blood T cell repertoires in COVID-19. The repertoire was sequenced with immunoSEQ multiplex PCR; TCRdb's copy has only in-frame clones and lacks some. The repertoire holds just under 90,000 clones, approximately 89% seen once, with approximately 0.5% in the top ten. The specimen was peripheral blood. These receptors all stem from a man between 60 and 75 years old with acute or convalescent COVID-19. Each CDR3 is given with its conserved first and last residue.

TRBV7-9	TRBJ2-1	CASDLGTSGSLGEQFF
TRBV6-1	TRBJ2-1	CASSERGGGARNEQFF
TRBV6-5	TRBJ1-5	CASSGGNQPQHF
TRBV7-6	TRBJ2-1	CASSLGGQGPYNEQFF
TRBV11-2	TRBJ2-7	CASSQAYEQYF
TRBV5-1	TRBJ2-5	CASSREGRETQYF
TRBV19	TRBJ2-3	CASSTRVSTDTQYF
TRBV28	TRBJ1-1	CASSIVGAEAFF
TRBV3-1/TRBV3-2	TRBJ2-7	CASSRLASGGPREQYF
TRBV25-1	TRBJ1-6	CASEGTFLTPNSPLHF
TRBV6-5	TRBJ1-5	CASSAEVDQPQHF
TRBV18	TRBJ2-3	CASSPIDSYTDTQYF
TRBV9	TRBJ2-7	CASSVAFGGYEQYF
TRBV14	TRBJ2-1	CASSPYVGVAGAEQFF
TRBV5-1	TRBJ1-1	CASSLVEGVAFF
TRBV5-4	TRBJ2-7	CATGEGDSYEQYF
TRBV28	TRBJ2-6	CASSPHSSGANVLTF
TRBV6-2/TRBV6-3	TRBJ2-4	CASSSGQALAKNIQYF
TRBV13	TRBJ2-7	CASSISLGAYEQYF
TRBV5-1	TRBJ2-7	CASRYVGAEQYF
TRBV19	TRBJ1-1	CASSMGHSNTEAFF
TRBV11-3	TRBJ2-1	CASSLGAGVGNEQFF
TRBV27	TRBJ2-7	CASSLRDRQSYEQYF
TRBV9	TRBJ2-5	CASSMGLARVEETQYF
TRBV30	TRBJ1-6	CAWAGTDNSPLHF
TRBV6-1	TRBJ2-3	CASSDRLAASVTQYF
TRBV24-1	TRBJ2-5	CATSEGSARFEETQYF
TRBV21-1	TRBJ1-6	CASSRQLPQGLKRRALHF
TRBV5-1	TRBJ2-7	CASSLNGGPYEQYF
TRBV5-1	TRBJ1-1	CASSLGTVNTEAFF
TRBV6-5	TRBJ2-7	CASSYRSSYEQYF
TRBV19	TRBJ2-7	CASSMWSSGIGNRYEQYF
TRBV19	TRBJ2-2	CASRPRDRGRNTGELFF
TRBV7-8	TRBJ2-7	CASSRTASQQYF
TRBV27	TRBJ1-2	CASSLSGEGDGYTF
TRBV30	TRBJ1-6	CACNSGQGNNSPLHF
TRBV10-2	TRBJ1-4	CASSENGQAEDEKLFF
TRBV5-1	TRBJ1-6	CASSLEGDSLRNSPLHF
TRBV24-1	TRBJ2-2	CATSDFGGNTGELFF
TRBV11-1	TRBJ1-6	CASSTGRLNSPLHF
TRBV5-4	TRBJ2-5	CASSNQGPETQYF
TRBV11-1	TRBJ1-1	CASSPGTGNTEAFF
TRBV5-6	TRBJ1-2	CASKKGAGGYGYTF